This T cell receptor beta chain came from a study of cytotoxic CD8 clonotypes in ibrutinib-treated CLL (TCRdb year 2021). About the investigation overall: The cohort had 11 to 12 relapsed/refractory and approximately 15 treatment-naive patients; some 17 were IGHV unmutated. Responses were partial in around 25 patients and complete in 2; after median around 66 months follow-up, some 14 stayed in remission and 12 progressed. Response samples were obtained after a median of approximately twelve months of treatment, with a range of roughly 6 to 40 months. An average of about 250,000 productive templates and some 99,000 productive rearrangements was obtained per sample. Of the 86 people in the trial, around 26 had longitudinal samples available. Cryopreserved peripheral blood mononuclear cells were collected at three points: before therapy, at response, and at either sustained remission or disease progression. All remission and progressive disease samples were collected while patients were still receiving ibrutinib.

On a MiSeq, deep resolution sequencing aimed for a depth between 1 in 1 million and 1 in 200,000 T cells, with each clonotype covered about 9.2x on average. The immunoSEQ hsTCRB Kit was used to generate TCR beta libraries. The original pipeline was this. Data were analyzed with ImmunoSEQ Data Assistant and ImmunoSEQ Analyzer, with V, D and J genes assigned per IMGT definitions. Clonality, which ranges from 0 to 1, was calculated by subtracting the normalized Shannon entropy of productive rearrangement frequencies from one. Only overrepresented clonotypes making up at least 0.05% of the repertoire of each patient were included in the public clonotype analysis. About twelve repertoires from age-matched healthy donors, obtained from immuneACCESS, served as clonality controls. Held by TCRdb, this immuneACCESS table contains in-frame sequences only and omits some clones. Under half of the omission traces to an unresolved V gene where checked; the cause of the rest is unknown. The V and J calls and clone size come from that table; D and trimming were worked out from the DNA. For this sample there are roughly 200,000 clones; 79% appear just once. The ten largest clonotypes hold around 10% of the sample.

Note on this clone: No antigen is known for it. The sample holds no much larger clone one base away, and base qualities are not on file.

Broader findings and caveats from the paper: Public clonotypes were rare and either shrank or stayed stable during treatment, and the rise in clonality at ibrutinib response reflected expansion of private clonotypes. Baseline clonality was found to be higher than that of age-matched healthy donors and was strongly correlated with circulating CD8+ T-cell counts. Lymph node repertoires were not examined, and the timing of sampling was not matched between patients in sustained remission and those whose disease progressed. At ibrutinib response clonality went up, during sustained remission it held steady, and at progression it dropped back toward baseline.

The CDR3 goes from the cysteine to the phenylalanine over 18 residues. Kept here is only the CDR3 DNA, which spans 54 bases and is read in frame from base 1. The germline V gene provides CDR1 MGHRA and CDR2 YSYEKL. At the junction V is shortened by 2 bases and J by 0 bases, with 17 bases in between. The time point label for this specimen denotes: about eleven months on ibrutinib. Approximately 2 micrograms of genomic DNA were extracted from cryopreserved PBMCs for TCR beta library preparation. Longitudinal blood samples from CLL patients on ibrutinib monotherapy underwent high-throughput TCR beta sequencing. The patients were enrolled in a single-center, open-label phase 2 trial of ibrutinib monotherapy.

Sequenced material: PBMCs, taken after 12 months of ibrutinib treatment. Recombination linked TRBV4-1 to TRBJ1-5; TRBD1 is a possible D gene, resting on 6 matching bases. The sequence was obtained from a human donor with chronic lymphocytic leukemia. Here is the DNA: TGCGCCAGCAGCCAAATACCCGGGACACCCACTAGCAATCAGCCCCAGCATTTT. This translates into CASSQIPGTPTSNQPQHF.